This record covers a single T cell receptor beta chain. Its antigen is unidentified. The sample originates from a study of fetal regulatory T cell absence and autoimmunity. Study information: Exocrine pancreas autoimmunity occurred in IPEX patients lacking clinical diabetes.

From germline, CDR1 is SGDLS and CDR2 YYNGEE. V lost 0 bases, J lost 6 bases, and 8 bases lay in between. The CDR3 is 13 residues long. Sequencing used immunoSEQ multiplex PCR; TCRdb keeps in-frame clones, though not all of them. Of about 95,000 clones in the sample, around 72% were seen once. Study observations and caveats: Some top pancreas TCR clones were over 85-fold enriched versus cord blood. In IPEX syndrome, oligoclonal enrichment was read as supporting prenatal antigen-driven autoimmunity in the pancreas.

Sequenced: pancreas tissue. The source is a male donor with IPEX syndrome. The chain has TRBV9 and TRBJ2-3; D tentatively fits TRBD1 or TRBD2 (5 bases each). The CDR3 bases are TGTGCCAGCAGCGTAGGGTGGGGGGATACGCAGTATTTT. Translated: CASSVGWGDTQYF. Full variable domain (rest looked up from reference TRBV9 and TRBJ2-3): DSGVTQTPKHLITATGQRVTLRCSPRSGDLSVYWYQQSLDQGLQFLIQYYNGEERAKGNILERFSAQQFPDLHSELNLSSLELGDSALYFCASSVGWGDTQYFGPGTRLTVL.